This TCR beta chain comes out of a study of cytotoxic CD8 clonotypes in ibrutinib-treated CLL (dated by TCRdb to about 2021). Context from the whole study: The cohort included roughly 15 treatment-naive and fewer than 12 relapsed/refractory patients; 17 to 18 were IGHV unmutated. Partial responses were observed in 24 patients and complete responses in 2; after a median follow-up of around 68 months, remission was maintained in approximately 14 patients and progression was observed in around twelve. The response samples were drawn at a median of around eleven months into treatment, with a range of about 6 to 40 months. An average of around 250,000 productive templates and 80,000 to 95,000 productive rearrangements was obtained per sample. Of the 90 or so participants in the trial, about 25 had longitudinal samples available. Cryopreserved peripheral blood mononuclear cells were collected at three points: before therapy, at response, and at either sustained remission or disease progression. Every sample from remission and from progressive disease was obtained while the patients were still on ibrutinib.

For this clone: No antigen is known for it. No base qualities exist here, and no much larger clone lies one base off it.

In the paper's terms, the time point label means: roughly 2 years on ibrutinib. For TCR beta library preparation, 1.5 to 2.5 micrograms of genomic DNA was extracted from cryopreserved PBMCs. Longitudinal blood samples from CLL patients on ibrutinib monotherapy underwent high-throughput TCR beta sequencing. The patients were enrolled in a single-center, open-label phase 2 trial of ibrutinib monotherapy. General findings and caveats noted by the study authors: Sampling times were not matched between sustained-remission and progressing patients, and lymph node repertoires were not studied. Public clonotypes were rare and either shrank or stayed stable during treatment, and the rise in clonality at ibrutinib response reflected expansion of private clonotypes. At ibrutinib response clonality went up, during sustained remission it held steady, and at progression it dropped back toward baseline. Baseline clonality exceeded that of age-matched healthy donors and correlated strongly with circulating CD8+ T-cell counts.

From the germline V gene, CDR1 is SNHLY and CDR2 is FYNNEI. V and J are truncated by 6 bases and 3 bases respectively, leaving an intervening sequence of 15 bases. The CDR3 has 14 amino acids, counting the end cysteine and phenylalanine. Of all the DNA, just the CDR3 is kept, 42 bases in frame from base 1. On a MiSeq, deep resolution sequencing aimed for a depth between 1 in 1 million and 1 in 200,000 T cells, with each clonotype covered approximately 9.8x on average. TCR beta libraries were generated with the immunoSEQ hsTCRB Kit. The authors processed their data as follows. Data were analyzed with ImmunoSEQ Data Assistant and ImmunoSEQ Analyzer, with V, D and J genes assigned per IMGT definitions. Clonality, which ranges from 0 to 1, was calculated as one minus the normalized Shannon entropy of productive rearrangement frequencies. Public clonotype analysis was restricted to overrepresented clonotypes comprising at least 0.05% of each patient's repertoire. About twelve repertoires from age-matched healthy donors, obtained from immuneACCESS, served as clonality controls. TCRdb stores this immuneACCESS table with in-frame sequences only. Part of the clones is absent; in the studies checked, under half of the shortfall reflects unresolved V genes, and no reason is known for the rest. V and J calls and clone size are those listed in that table; D and trimming were worked out from the DNA. This sample lists roughly 180,000 clones; approximately 80% were detected once. In total, the top ten clones hold roughly 4.6% of the sample.

The source is a human donor with chronic lymphocytic leukemia. The specimen comprised PBMCs, sampled after 24 months of ibrutinib treatment. The rearrangement joined TRBV2 to TRBJ2-7; a tentative D match to TRBD1 spans 5 bases. For the CDR3, the sequence is CASRPQGISYEQYF. In nucleotides, the sequence is TGTGCCAGCAGGCCCCAGGGAATTAGCTACGAGCAGTACTTC.